This T cell receptor beta chain was recorded in a study of cytomegalovirus exposure and HLA in healthy donors. This CDR3 is built from 15 residues. The V end was cut by 1 base, the J end by 6 bases, with 13 bases between. The germline gives CDR1 LNHDA, CDR2 SQIVND (reference sequence). Study-level findings and limits: There were some public TCRs occurring in many donors, but most TCR sequences were rare. Among TCR beta chains, those listed as cytomegalovirus-associated numbered under 200.

Points on this clone: Its specificity is not known.

Profiling relied on immunoSEQ multiplex PCR, and the TCRdb table lists in-frame clones only, not all of them. Altogether roughly 120,000 clones are present, 88% being singletons, with the ten largest covering around 1.9%. This sequence was found in a man aged 18 to 29 in good health and CMV-seronegative. The source material was PBMCs. This rearrangement joins TRBV19 to TRBJ2-1; D may be TRBD2 (6 bases). The DNA of the CDR3 is TGTGCCAGTAGTATAGTCATAACTAGCACCAATGAGCAGTTCTTC. This gives the protein CASSIVITSTNEQFF. Looking up the rest from reference TRBV19 and TRBJ2-1 gives the full variable domain: DGGITQSPKYLFRKEGQNVTLSCEQNLNHDAMYWYRQDPGQGLRLIYYSQIVNDFQKGDIAEGYSVSREKKESFPLTVTSAQKNPTAFYLCASSIVITSTNEQFFGPGTRLTVL.